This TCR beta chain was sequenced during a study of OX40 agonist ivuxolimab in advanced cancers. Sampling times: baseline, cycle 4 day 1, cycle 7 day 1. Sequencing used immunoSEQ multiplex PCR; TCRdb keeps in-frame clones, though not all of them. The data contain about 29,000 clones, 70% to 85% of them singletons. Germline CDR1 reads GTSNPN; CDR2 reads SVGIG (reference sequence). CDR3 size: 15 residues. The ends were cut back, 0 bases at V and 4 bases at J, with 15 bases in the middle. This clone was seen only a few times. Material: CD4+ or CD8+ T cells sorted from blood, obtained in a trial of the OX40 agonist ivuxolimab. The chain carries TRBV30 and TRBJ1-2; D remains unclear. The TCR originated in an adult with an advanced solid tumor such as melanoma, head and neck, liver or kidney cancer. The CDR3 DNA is TGTGCCTGGAGTGTACTTCGGGGTAACCGCTATGGCTACACCTTC. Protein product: CAWSVLRGNRYGYTF.